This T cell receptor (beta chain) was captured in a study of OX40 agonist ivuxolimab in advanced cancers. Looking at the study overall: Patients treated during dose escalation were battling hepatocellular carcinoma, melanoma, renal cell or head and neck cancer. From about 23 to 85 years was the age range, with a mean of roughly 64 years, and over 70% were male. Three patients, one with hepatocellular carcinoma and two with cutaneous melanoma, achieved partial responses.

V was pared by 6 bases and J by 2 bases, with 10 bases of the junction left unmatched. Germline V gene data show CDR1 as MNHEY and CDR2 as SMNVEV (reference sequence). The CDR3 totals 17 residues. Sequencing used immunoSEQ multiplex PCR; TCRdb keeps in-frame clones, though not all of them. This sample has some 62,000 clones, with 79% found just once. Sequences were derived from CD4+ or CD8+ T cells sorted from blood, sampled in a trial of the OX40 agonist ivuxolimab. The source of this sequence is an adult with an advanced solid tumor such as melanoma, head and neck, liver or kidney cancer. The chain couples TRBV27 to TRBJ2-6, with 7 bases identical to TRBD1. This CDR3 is CASSPSQGVPGANVLTF. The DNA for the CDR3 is TGTGCCAGCAGCCCTTCTCAGGGGGTCCCTGGGGCCAACGTCCTGACTTTC.